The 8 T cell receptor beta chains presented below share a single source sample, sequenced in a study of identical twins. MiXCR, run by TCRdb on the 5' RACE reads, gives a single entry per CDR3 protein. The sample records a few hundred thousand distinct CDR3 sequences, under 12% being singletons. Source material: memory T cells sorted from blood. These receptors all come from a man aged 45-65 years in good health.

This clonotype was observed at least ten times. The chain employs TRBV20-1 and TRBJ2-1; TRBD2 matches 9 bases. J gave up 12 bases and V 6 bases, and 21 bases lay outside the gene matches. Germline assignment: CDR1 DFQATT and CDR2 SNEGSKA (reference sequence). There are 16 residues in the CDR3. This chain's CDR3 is CSALATPLAGTAAQFF. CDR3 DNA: TGCAGTGCCCTCGCTACTCCCCTAGCGGGGACGGCCGCGCAGTTCTTC.

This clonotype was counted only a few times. CDR3 bases: TGTGCCAGCAGCGCAAGACTTCAGGAGACGAACGAGCAGTACTTC. It codes for CASSARLQETNEQYF. V is TRBV6-2 or TRBV6-3 and J is TRBJ2-7; D is uncertain. This CDR3 is 15 amino acids long. The germline V gene encodes CDR1 MNHEY and CDR2 SVGEGT. The V end was cut by 6 bases, the J end by 5 bases, with 20 bases between.

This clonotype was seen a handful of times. The CDR3 sequence: CSARPLERDVVYEQYF. CDR3 in DNA: TGCAGTGCTAGACCTCTAGAGCGGGACGTTGTCTACGAGCAGTACTTC. The genes are TRBV20-1 and TRBJ2-7; 7 bases line up with TRBD2. J gave up 3 bases and V 2 bases, and 13 bases lay outside the gene matches. In germline, CDR1 is DFQATT, CDR2 SNEGSKA (reference sequence). This CDR3 is 16 amino acids long.

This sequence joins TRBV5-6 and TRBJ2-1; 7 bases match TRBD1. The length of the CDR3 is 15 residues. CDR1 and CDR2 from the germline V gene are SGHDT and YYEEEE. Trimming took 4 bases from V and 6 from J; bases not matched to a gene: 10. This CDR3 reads CASSQGGRSSNEQFF. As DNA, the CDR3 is TGTGCCAGCAGCCAAGGGGGCAGAAGCTCCAATGAGCAGTTCTTC.

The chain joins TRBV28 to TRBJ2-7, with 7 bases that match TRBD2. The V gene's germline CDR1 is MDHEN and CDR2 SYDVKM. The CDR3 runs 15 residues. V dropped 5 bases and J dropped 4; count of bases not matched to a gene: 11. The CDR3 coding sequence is TGTGCCAGCAGTCCGAGGGACTACTTAGTTTACGAGCAGTACTTC. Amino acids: CASSPRDYLVYEQYF.

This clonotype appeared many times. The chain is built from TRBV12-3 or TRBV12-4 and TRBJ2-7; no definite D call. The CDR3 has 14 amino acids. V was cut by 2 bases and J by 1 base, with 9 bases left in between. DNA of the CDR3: TGTGCCAGCAGTTTAATGGCACCTTCCTACGAGCAGTACTTC. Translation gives CASSLMAPSYEQYF.

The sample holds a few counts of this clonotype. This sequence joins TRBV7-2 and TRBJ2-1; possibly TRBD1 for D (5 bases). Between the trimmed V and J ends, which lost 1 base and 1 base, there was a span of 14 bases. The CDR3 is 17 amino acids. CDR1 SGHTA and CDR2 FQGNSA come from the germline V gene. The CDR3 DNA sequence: TGTGCCAGCAGCTTAGTCGCAGGGTTCGGGTCCTACAATGAGCAGTTCTTC. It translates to CASSLVAGFGSYNEQFF.

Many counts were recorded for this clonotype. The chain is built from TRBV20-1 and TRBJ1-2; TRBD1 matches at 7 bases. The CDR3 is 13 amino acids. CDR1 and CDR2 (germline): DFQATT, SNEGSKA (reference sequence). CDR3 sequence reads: CRAGTAENYGYTF. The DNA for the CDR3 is TGCAGGGCTGGGACAGCGGAAAACTATGGCTACACCTTC.